The sequence of this T cell receptor (beta chain) was determined in a study of memory CD4+ T cells and cytomegalovirus serostatus. In the study overall: This sample comes from healthy Belgian adults, roughly 9 CMV seropositive, roughly 22 seronegative. Study results and limitations: Suggested: most of the CMV-linked TCR signature lies in CD4+ memory cells.

Germline V lookup: CDR1 SNHLY, CDR2 FYNNEI. The CDR3 has 13 residues. The V end was cut by 3 bases, the J end by 8 bases, with 13 bases between. In the case of this clone: Antigen specificity is unknown.

Profiled with immunoSEQ multiplex PCR; TCRdb holds only in-frame clones, not every one. The repertoire includes some 44,000 clones, around 78% of them detected once, and roughly 0.5% sits in the top ten. The sort gate was single viable CD3+CD4+CD8-CD45RO+ cells for memory CD4+ T cells. The sequence came from an adult in good health and CMV-seronegative. The chain is built from TRBV2 and TRBJ2-5; D is unclear. Sample: memory CD4+ T cells from blood. The CDR3 DNA sequence: TGTGCCAGCAGTGACGGTCCGTGGGGTACCCAGTACTTC. It yields the protein CASSDGPWGTQYF. Filled out from reference TRBV2 and TRBJ2-5, the complete variable domain reads EPEVTQTPSHQVTQMGQEVILRCVPISNHLYFYWYRQILGQKVEFLVSFYNNEISEKSEIFDDQFSVERPDGSNFTLKIRSTKLEDSAMYFCASSDGPWGTQYFGPGTRLLVL.